A selection of T cell receptor beta chains follows, all from one sample in a study of beta chain features in type 1 diabetes. Here immunoSEQ multiplex PCR was the method, and the copy in TCRdb shows in-frame clones only, minus some. Among about 200,000 clones listed, 11% were seen once. The sequencing input was central memory CD4+ T cells from blood. The receptors shown here come from a man aged 18-30 years in good health. The CDR3 runs from the conserved cysteine through the conserved F or W. The D gene is left open where the match is weak. Not all rows give a size; the values are once, few, many and, for expanded clones, a class.

clone_size	v_call	j_call	d_call	cdr3_length	cdr3_aa	cdr3_nt
.	TRBV5-1	TRBJ2-7	TRBD2	16	CASSFATSGSTYEQYF	TGCGCCAGCAGCTTTGCGACTAGCGGGAGTACCTACGAGCAGTACTTC
many	TRBV30	TRBJ1-2	.	13	CAWSPGAPYGYTF	TGTGCCTGGAGCCCCGGGGCGCCCTATGGCTACACCTTC
few	TRBV7-8	TRBJ2-1	.	15	CASSLAGVDYNEQFF	TGTGCCAGCAGCTTAGCAGGGGTTGACTACAATGAGCAGTTCTTC
.	TRBV10-3	TRBJ1-2	TRBD1	17	CAISERVIGQGAYGYTF	TGTGCCATCAGTGAGCGGGTGATAGGACAGGGGGCCTATGGCTACACCTTC
.	TRBV5-1	TRBJ1-1	TRBD1	16	CASSRLTGILNTEAFF	TGCGCCAGCAGCAGGTTGACAGGGATACTGAACACTGAAGCTTTCTTT
few	TRBV29-1	TRBJ2-5	TRBD2	16	CSVERTSGRASETQYF	TGCAGCGTTGAAAGGACTAGCGGGAGGGCTTCAGAGACCCAGTACTTC
.	TRBV29-1	TRBJ1-1	.	11	CSVDRRTEAFF	TGCAGCGTTGATCGACGGACTGAAGCTTTCTTT
.	TRBV5-4	TRBJ2-1	TRBD2	16	CASSWNSGSNYNEQFF	TGTGCCAGCAGCTGGAATAGCGGGAGCAACTACAATGAGCAGTTCTTC
.	TRBV27	TRBJ2-5	.	13	CASSFRFQETQYF	TGTGCCAGCAGTTTTAGGTTCCAAGAGACCCAGTACTTC
few	TRBV7-2	TRBJ1-5	.	14	CASSLTVSNQPQHF	TGTGCCAGCAGCTTGACAGTTAGCAATCAGCCCCAGCATTTT
.	TRBV5-4	TRBJ1-4	.	14	CASSHIQYNEKLFF	TGTGCCAGCAGCCATATCCAGTATAATGAAAAACTGTTTTTT
.	TRBV5-4	TRBJ2-3	.	15	CASRPAGISTDTQYF	TGTGCCAGCAGACCAGCCGGGATAAGCACAGATACGCAGTATTTT
.	TRBV18	TRBJ2-2	TRBD1	17	CASSPPDRRANTGELFF	TGTGCCAGCTCACCACCGGACAGGAGAGCGAACACCGGGGAGCTGTTTTTT
few	TRBV27	TRBJ2-5	.	16	CASSPLTGAEWRTQYF	TGTGCCAGCAGTCCCCTCACCGGGGCGGAGTGGAGGACCCAGTACTTC
few	TRBV6-6	TRBJ1-5	.	15	CASGVSGRSNQPQHF	TGTGCCAGCGGGGTCTCGGGACGCAGCAATCAGCCCCAGCATTTT
few	TRBV11-2	TRBJ1-1	.	16	CASSRGRGRLDTEAFF	TGTGCCAGCAGCCGAGGCCGGGGACGGCTGGACACTGAAGCTTTCTTT
few	TRBV7-2	TRBJ1-1	.	15	CASSLPSSQGTEAFF	TGTGCCAGCAGCTTGCCATCCTCTCAGGGCACTGAAGCTTTCTTT
few	TRBV2	TRBJ2-7	TRBD1	15	CASREKTGVSYEQYF	TGTGCCAGCAGGGAGAAGACAGGGGTCTCCTACGAGCAGTACTTC
few	TRBV29-1	TRBJ2-7	.	12	CSARDGEREQYF	TGCAGCGCCAGGGACGGGGAACGCGAGCAGTACTTC
.	TRBV7-9	TRBJ2-1	TRBD2	18	CASSLRTSGDSSYNEQFF	TGTGCCAGCAGCTTGCGGACTAGCGGGGATAGCTCCTACAATGAGCAGTTCTTC
.	TRBV2	TRBJ2-1	.	14	CASSEYQGANEQFF	TGTGCCAGCAGTGAATATCAGGGCGCGAATGAGCAGTTCTTC
many	TRBV11-2	TRBJ2-3	.	16	CASSFSRTASTDTQYF	TGTGCCAGCAGCTTCTCAAGGACAGCTTCCACAGATACGCAGTATTTT
few	TRBV5-1	TRBJ2-3	TRBD2	15	CASSSGTSFQDTQYF	TGCGCCAGCAGTTCCGGGACTAGCTTTCAAGATACGCAGTATTTT
.	TRBV7-9	TRBJ2-7	.	14	CASSLGGTTGEQYF	TGTGCCAGCAGCTTAGGAGGGACCACCGGCGAGCAGTACTTC
many	TRBV6-5	TRBJ2-1	.	14	CASSRDGPYNEQFF	TGTGCCAGCAGCCGGGACGGCCCCTACAATGAGCAGTTCTTC
.	TRBV28	TRBJ1-2	TRBD1	15	CASSSPIRQGNGYTF	TGTGCCAGCAGTTCACCCATAAGACAGGGGAATGGCTACACCTTC
.	TRBV9	TRBJ2-5	TRBD2	16	CASSRTSGTYQETQYF	TGTGCCAGCAGTCGGACTAGCGGGACGTACCAAGAGACCCAGTACTTC
.	TRBV13	TRBJ2-3	.	15	CASSLRSGGTDTQYF	TGTGCCAGCAGCTTACGGTCGGGAGGCACAGATACGCAGTATTTT
.	TRBV11-2	TRBJ2-7	.	14	CASSATRSVGEQYF	TGTGCCAGCAGCGCCACTAGGTCGGTCGGCGAGCAGTACTTC
.	TRBV5-1	TRBJ1-2	TRBD1	14	CASSSQGSGYGYTF	TGCGCCAGCAGCTCACAGGGGTCGGGCTATGGCTACACCTTC
.	TRBV7-2	TRBJ1-2	.	14	CASSSYRAGDGYTF	TGTGCCAGCAGTTCCTATCGGGCTGGAGATGGCTACACCTTC
.	TRBV4-2	TRBJ2-5	.	16	CASSPRAGNLQETQYF	TGTGCCAGCAGCCCCCGGGCGGGAAACCTCCAAGAGACCCAGTACTTC
many	TRBV6-1	TRBJ2-7	.	13	CASTREREGEQYF	TGTGCCAGCACCAGAGAGAGGGAAGGCGAGCAGTACTTC
.	TRBV6-5	TRBJ2-7	TRBD1	13	CASRKGQLPEQYF	TGTGCCAGCCGCAAGGGACAGCTTCCCGAGCAGTACTTC
few	TRBV6-5	TRBJ1-2	.	12	CASSYDRSGYTF	TGTGCCAGCAGTTACGACAGGAGCGGCTACACCTTC
.	TRBV19	TRBJ2-5	.	14	CASSMGTDRETQYF	TGTGCCAGTAGTATGGGGACCGACAGGGAGACCCAGTACTTC
.	TRBV4-3	TRBJ1-1	.	16	CASSQVGRTKRAEAFF	TGCGCCAGCAGCCAAGTCGGCAGGACTAAGCGGGCTGAAGCTTTCTTT
few	TRBV6-6	TRBJ2-7	.	13	CASSPPEGYEQYF	TGTGCCAGCAGTCCCCCAGAGGGGTACGAGCAGTACTTC
.	TRBV28	TRBJ2-5	TRBD1	14	CASSRDRGPETQYF	TGTGCCAGCAGCAGGGACAGGGGGCCGGAGACCCAGTACTTC
.	TRBV28	TRBJ2-7	TRBD2	13	CASTSGDSYEQYF	TGTGCCAGCACTAGCGGGGACTCCTACGAGCAGTACTTC
.	TRBV6-6	TRBJ2-3	.	16	CASSYVFSGGTDTQYF	TGTGCCAGCAGTTACGTATTTAGCGGTGGCACAGATACGCAGTATTTT
few	TRBV6-1	TRBJ1-3	TRBD1	15	CASRPDRGAGNTIYF	TGTGCCAGCAGGCCCGACAGGGGAGCTGGAAACACCATATATTTT
few	TRBV7-2	TRBJ2-2	.	16	CATRPPGASRTGELFF	TGTGCCACACGCCCTCCGGGAGCCTCGCGCACCGGGGAGCTGTTTTTT
.	TRBV4-2	TRBJ2-3	TRBD2	16	CASSQVAGGPRDTQYF	TGTGCCAGCAGCCAAGTCGCGGGAGGGCCGAGAGATACGCAGTATTTT
few	TRBV29-1	TRBJ2-1	.	13	CSVVIVWGNEQFF	TGCAGCGTTGTGATAGTCTGGGGAAATGAGCAGTTCTTC
.	TRBV7-9	TRBJ2-2	TRBD2	16	CASPPGTSRNTGELFF	TGTGCCAGCCCCCCCGGGACTAGCAGGAACACCGGGGAGCTGTTTTTT
few	TRBV9	TRBJ2-2	TRBD2	16	CASSALAGEYTGELFF	TGTGCCAGCAGCGCGCTAGCGGGAGAGTACACCGGGGAGCTGTTTTTT
.	TRBV5-1	TRBJ2-2	TRBD1	14	CASSSTGETGELFF	TGCGCCAGCAGCTCGACAGGGGAAACCGGGGAGCTGTTTTTT
.	TRBV6-1	TRBJ2-2	.	16	CASSEAGGPFLGELFF	TGTGCCAGCAGTGAAGCGGGAGGCCCCTTCTTAGGGGAGCTGTTTTTT
.	TRBV28	TRBJ2-7	.	15	CASRQGLSGTGEQYF	TGTGCCAGCAGACAGGGCCTGAGCGGGACTGGCGAGCAGTACTTC
few	TRBV10-3	TRBJ1-5	.	13	CAISESRESPQHF	TGTGCCATCAGTGAGTCCAGGGAATCGCCCCAGCATTTT
.	TRBV29-1	TRBJ2-7	.	13	CSAAGSGYYEQYF	TGCAGCGCCGCGGGGTCAGGTTACTACGAGCAGTACTTC
many	TRBV7-9	TRBJ2-7	.	12	CASSPGIYEQYF	TGTGCCAGCAGCCCGGGGATCTACGAGCAGTACTTC
many	TRBV5-6	TRBJ2-1	.	12	CASSLVDNEQFF	TGTGCCAGCAGCTTGGTTGACAATGAGCAGTTCTTC